This T cell receptor beta chain was observed in a study of long-term antiretroviral therapy in people with HIV. Notes on the study in general: Blood dating 2004 to 2017 may reflect older ART regimens.

The CDR3 covers 15 residues. With V trimmed by 6 bases and J by 5 bases, 9 bases remained unmatched. Looked up from germline, CDR1 is MNHNY and CDR2 is SVGAGI (reference sequence). On this clone itself: As yet, its antigen is unknown.

Sequencing relied on immunoSEQ assay v3.0, run at survey level. Clones were sequenced by immunoSEQ multiplex PCR, and TCRdb holds only the in-frame ones, with some missing. This sample has about 39,000 clones, with more than 80% found just once. The chain employs TRBV6-6 and TRBJ2-3, with TRBD2 matching 9 bases. Sequences were derived from unsorted PBMCs, sampled 3.1 years after starting antiretroviral therapy. The TCR comes from a woman between 45 and 60 years old with HIV. CDR3 nucleotides: TGTGCCAGCAGCTTAGGGCGGGGGGGCGTAGATACGCAGTATTTT. Translation gives CASSLGRGGVDTQYF.